A single sample gave rise to the 29 T cell receptor beta chains below, sequenced in a study of cytomegalovirus exposure and HLA in healthy donors. Vbeta (60) and Jbeta (13) primers were used in the PCR. Clones were sequenced by immunoSEQ multiplex PCR, and TCRdb holds only the in-frame ones, with some missing. This table holds 250,000 to 350,000 clones, 72% found once. Sequenced input: PBMCs. These receptors were collected from a female donor in good health and CMV-seronegative.

The CDR3 DNA follows: TGTGCCAGCAGCCCCGGGACAGCCTTTGGTCAAGAGACCCAGTACTTC. This gives the protein CASSPGTAFGQETQYF. The genes are TRBV7-7 and TRBJ2-5; 7 bases agree with TRBD1. This CDR3 has 16 residues. The V gene's germline CDR1 is SSHAT and CDR2 FNYEAQ (reference sequence). V shed 5 bases, J shed 2 bases, and the junction held 11 bases outside the gene matches.

This clone was found once. The V call is TRBV25-1, the J call TRBJ2-5; D unclear. Germline values: CDR1 MGHDK, CDR2 SYGVNS. The CDR3 totals 13 residues. Deletions cut 3 bases from V and 4 bases from J, with 9 bases between. In DNA form, the CDR3 reads TGTGCCAGCAGTGAGATTTTAGTAGAGACCCAGTACTTC. This gives the protein CASSEILVETQYF.

The chain employs TRBV4-1 and TRBJ2-3; D gene unclear. Germline values: CDR1 MGHRA, CDR2 YSYEKL. The V end lost 6 bases, the J end lost 3 bases, and 10 bases lay between the germline ends. This CDR3 spans 13 amino acids. CDR3 amino acids: CASRAERTDTQYF. CDR3 bases: TGCGCCAGCAGAGCTGAGAGGACAGATACGCAGTATTTT.

The chain couples TRBV5-4 to TRBJ2-2; 12 bases agree with TRBD2. Germline trimming cut 3 bases from V and 6 bases from J; bases unmatched to any gene: 6. The germline CDR1 and CDR2 sequences are SGHNT and YYREEE (reference sequence). The CDR3 sequence is 16 residues long. The CDR3 region is CASSWTSGNVAGELFF. CDR3 nucleotides: TGTGCCAGCAGCTGGACTAGCGGGAATGTTGCCGGGGAGCTGTTTTTT.

This chain connects TRBV5-1 to TRBJ2-1; D is unresolved. The CDR3 has 14 amino acids. Germline V gene lookup returns CDR1 SGHRS and CDR2 YFSETQ. The germline V and J ends were trimmed by 5 bases and 0 bases, with 9 bases remaining between them. The CDR3 region is CASSLLSSYNEQFF. In DNA, the CDR3 is TGCGCCAGCAGTCTACTTAGCTCCTACAATGAGCAGTTCTTC.

This clone was seen a handful of times. The rearrangement links TRBV6-5 to TRBJ1-1, with TRBD1 as a possible D gene (5 bases). The CDR3 is made up of 14 amino acids. V was shortened by 8 bases and J by 4 bases, with 17 bases between the two germline ends. CDR1 is MNHEY, CDR2 SVGAGI, per germline. CDR3 DNA: TGTGCCAGCTCGGTGGGGGGATGGGGCACTGAAGCTTTCTTT. It is translated as CASSVGGWGTEAFF.

The chain is built from TRBV7-9 and TRBJ2-5, with a tentative D call TRBD1 (6 bases). V was pared by 2 bases and J by 13 bases, with 17 bases between. Germline V CDR1 and CDR2: SEHNR, FQNEAQ (reference sequence). This CDR3 has 13 residues. This chain's CDR3 is CASSLFGEQGAYF. Here the CDR3 DNA reads TGTGCCAGCAGCTTATTCGGGGAACAGGGTGCGTACTTC.

This clone was observed a few times. The rearrangement uses TRBV5-6 and TRBJ2-3; a weak D match, TRBD1 (6 bases). Germline V gives CDR1 SGHDT, CDR2 YYEEEE. This CDR3 is 18 amino acids long. The V and J ends lost 2 bases and 2 bases respectively, with 21 bases between them. CDR3 sequence (DNA): TGTGCCAGCAGCTTATCCCCCTCGACAGGTGGACTCACAGATACGCAGTATTTT. This gives the protein CASSLSPSTGGLTDTQYF.

The rearrangement uses TRBV28 and TRBJ2-5; D gene uncertain. Per germline, CDR1 MDHEN and CDR2 SYDVKM. The CDR3 is made up of 15 amino acids. The germline V and J ends were trimmed by 1 base and 1 base, with 10 bases remaining between them. This chain's CDR3 is CASSLLGVLQETQYF. Here the CDR3 DNA reads TGTGCCAGCAGTTTATTGGGCGTGCTCCAAGAGACCCAGTACTTC.

This clone was counted between two and nine times. This rearrangement joins TRBV21-1 to TRBJ2-7; TRBD2, as called in the table, went unchecked against the DNA. TRBV21-1 is assigned pseudogene status. The CDR3 is made up of 16 amino acids. The CDR3 is CASSKRPSGRRQEQYF. The DNA of the CDR3 is TGTGCCAGCAGCAAAAGACCTAGCGGGAGGCGGCAAGAGCAGTACTTC.

This chain connects TRBV19 to TRBJ1-5, with D tentatively TRBD1 (6 bases). V gave up 3 bases and J gave up 6 bases, with 12 bases separating them. This CDR3 has 14 amino acids. CDR1 is LNHDA, CDR2 SQIVND, per germline (reference sequence). The CDR3 DNA reads as TGTGCCAGTAGTATTGGGGGGGCGCGTCAGCCCCAGCATTTT. As protein: CASSIGGARQPQHF.

CDR3 sequence reads: CAWSSTSGRAEETQYF. CDR3 nucleotides: TGTGCCTGGAGTTCGACTAGCGGGAGGGCCGAAGAGACCCAGTACTTC. The J gene is TRBJ2-5, the V gene TRBV30, with TRBD2 matching over 14 bases. V gave up 2 bases and J gave up 3 bases; unmatched junction bases: 5. The CDR3 covers 16 residues. Germline V gives CDR1 GTSNPN, CDR2 SVGIG (reference sequence).

The V gene is TRBV12-5, the J gene TRBJ1-3, with D unclear. The V gene's germline CDR1 is LGHNT and CDR2 FRNRAP. Trimming stripped 6 bases from V and 0 bases from J, with 9 bases between. This CDR3 has 14 amino acids. The CDR3 reads CASGVDYSGNTIYF. CDR3 DNA sequence: TGTGCTAGTGGGGTCGACTACTCTGGAAACACCATATATTTT. Looking up the rest from reference TRBV12-5 and TRBJ1-3 gives the full variable domain: DARVTQTPRHKVTEMGQEVTMRCQPILGHNTVFWYRQTMMQGLELLAYFRNRAPLDDSGMPKDRFSAEMPDATLATLKIQPSEPRDSAVYFCASGVDYSGNTIYFGEGSWLTVV.

A single count supports this clone. The chain combines TRBV9 with TRBJ2-6, with 8 nucleotides matching TRBD1. Germline V gives CDR1 SGDLS, CDR2 YYNGEE. The CDR3 extends over 16 amino acids. The J segment lost 0 bases and the V segment lost 4 bases, leaving 3 bases of the junction unmatched. The CDR3 loop reads CASSHDRGSGANVLTF. Written as DNA, the CDR3 is TGTGCCAGCAGCCATGACAGGGGCTCTGGGGCCAACGTCCTGACTTTC.

J is TRBJ1-6 and V is TRBV7-8, with D tentatively TRBD1 (5 bases). Trimming shortened V by 5 bases and J by 8 bases, and 19 bases separated the two germline ends. CDR1 and CDR2 from the germline V gene are SGHVS and FQNEAQ. This CDR3 is 16 amino acids long. CDR3 sequence: CASSPWAGREHSPLHF. The CDR3 DNA sequence: TGTGCCAGCAGCCCATGGGCGGGGCGCGAGCATTCACCCCTCCACTTT.

V is TRBV19 and J is TRBJ1-1; TRBD1 matches at 9 bases. Germline CDR1 is LNHDA and CDR2 is SQIVND (reference sequence). The V gene end was trimmed by 6 bases and the J gene end by 10 bases; junction bases not matched to a gene: 9. The CDR3 is made up of 13 amino acids. CDR3 amino acids: CASSSGTGSRAFF. In DNA form, the CDR3 reads TGTGCCAGTAGCTCCGGGACAGGGTCGAGAGCTTTCTTT.

The chain couples TRBV5-1 to TRBJ2-5; 8 positions match TRBD2. The CDR3 is made up of 14 amino acids. The junction had 10 bases not matched to a gene; V was cut back by 4 bases and J by 8 bases. Germline V gene sequence: CDR1 SGHRS, CDR2 YFSETQ. The DNA of the CDR3 is TGCGCCAGCAGCGTTACTAGCGGAAGTCCAACCCAGTACTTC. Protein product: CASSVTSGSPTQYF. Complete variable domain (other parts from reference TRBV5-1 and TRBJ2-5): KAGVTQTPRYLIKTRGQQVTLSCSPISGHRSVSWYQQTPGQGLQFLFEYFSETQRNKGNFPGRFSGRQFSNSRSEMNVSTLELGDSALYLCASSVTSGSPTQYFGPGTRLLVL.

This sequence joins TRBV11-2 and TRBJ2-3; TRBD2 aligns across 9 bases. The germline V gene has CDR1 SGHAT and CDR2 FQNNGV. V shed 2 bases, J shed 0 bases, and the junction held 6 bases outside the gene matches. The CDR3 runs to 17 residues. The chain's CDR3 is CASSLIPSGTSTDTQYF. The CDR3 coding sequence is TGTGCCAGCAGCTTAATCCCTAGCGGGACTAGCACAGATACGCAGTATTTT.

This clone was recorded only once. This chain joins TRBV11-2 and TRBJ1-1; D uncertain. CDR3 length: 13 amino acids. CDR1 SGHAT and CDR2 FQNNGV come from the germline V gene. V was trimmed by 5 bases and J by 0 bases, leaving 7 bases between them. CDR3 residues: CASSNTVNTEAFF. The CDR3, as DNA: TGTGCCAGCAGCAACACAGTGAACACTGAAGCTTTCTTT.

The gene calls are TRBV5-1 and TRBJ2-4, with 8 bases lining up with TRBD1. CDR1 is SGHRS, CDR2 YFSETQ, per germline. The CDR3 is made up of 17 amino acids. V was pared by 0 bases and J by 3 bases, with 8 bases of the junction left unmatched. CDR3 DNA sequence: TGCGCCAGCAGCTTGGTAGGGACAGGAGCAGGCAAAAACATTCAGTACTTC. This encodes CASSLVGTGAGKNIQYF.

For the CDR3, the DNA is TGTGCCAGCAGCGTGGGGGCAGGCGGTAACTATGGCTACACCTTC. This encodes CASSVGAGGNYGYTF. V is TRBV9 and J is TRBJ1-2; possible D gene TRBD1, 6 bases. The germline V gene has CDR1 SGDLS and CDR2 YYNGEE. The CDR3 extends over 15 amino acids. V was clipped by 2 bases and J by 1 base, with 12 bases between them.

The table lists this clone with a few counts. The chain carries TRBV4-1 and TRBJ2-7; a weak D match, TRBD2 (7 bases). Trimming took off 4 bases at V and 3 bases at J, with 19 bases between the two ends. The CDR3 extends over 16 amino acids. Germline CDR1 is MGHRA and CDR2 is YSYEKL. CDR3 bases: TGCGCCAGCAGCCTGGAAGCCGCAGGGGACTACTACGAGCAGTACTTC. It codes for CASSLEAAGDYYEQYF.

The chain is built from TRBV30 and TRBJ1-6; D might be TRBD1 (5 bases). Germline CDR1 reads GTSNPN; CDR2 reads SVGIG (reference sequence). Trimming cost V 1 base and J 6 bases, with 10 bases left between them. This CDR3 spans 14 amino acids. The CDR3 protein is CAWSGQGGNSPLHF. In DNA, the CDR3 is TGTGCCTGGAGTGGCCAGGGAGGTAATTCACCCCTCCACTTT.

The chain is built from TRBV10-3 and TRBJ1-5; weak D call: TRBD1 (5 bases). Germline CDR1 is ENHRY and CDR2 is SYGVKD. The germline V and J ends were trimmed by 5 bases and 3 bases, with 11 bases remaining between them. The CDR3 length is 14 residues. CDR3 DNA sequence: TGTGCCATCAGTACGACAGATTTCAATCAGCCCCAGCATTTT. Amino acid sequence: CAISTTDFNQPQHF.

This chain links TRBV10-1 with TRBJ2-7; D remains ambiguous. CDR1 and CDR2 from the germline V gene are WNHNN and SYGVQD (reference sequence). This CDR3 is built from 13 residues. V shed 4 bases and J shed 2 bases, with 9 bases lying between them. This CDR3 reads CASSAEATYEQYF. Written as DNA, the CDR3 is TGCGCCAGCAGTGCAGAGGCGACCTACGAGCAGTACTTC.

This chain joins TRBV18 and TRBJ2-7, with TRBD2 matching over 8 bases. The trim removed 4 bases at V and 2 bases at J, leaving 13 bases unmatched. This CDR3 has 17 amino acids. Germline loops: CDR1 KGHSH, CDR2 LQKENI. The CDR3 spells CASSLISLAGVPYEQYF. In nucleotides, the CDR3 is TGTGCCAGCTCACTGATCAGCCTAGCGGGCGTCCCCTACGAGCAGTACTTC.

This clone was detected only a few times. The rearrangement links TRBV2 to TRBJ1-2; 10 nucleotides align to TRBD1. This CDR3 has 14 amino acids. Trimming at V came to 4 bases and at J to 1 base, leaving 0 bases not matched to a gene. Germline-derived CDR1 and CDR2 are SNHLY and FYNNEI. The DNA for the CDR3 is TGTGCCAGCAGTGGGACAGGGGGTAACTATGGCTACACCTTC. Translation: CASSGTGGNYGYTF. The entire variable domain, with the rest obtained from reference TRBV2 and TRBJ1-2, is as follows: EPEVTQTPSHQVTQMGQEVILRCVPISNHLYFYWYRQILGQKVEFLVSFYNNEISEKSEIFDDQFSVERPDGSNFTLKIRSTKLEDSAMYFCASSGTGGNYGYTFGSGTRLTVV.

This sequence joins TRBV30 and TRBJ2-7; TRBD2 aligns across 13 bases. The CDR3 sequence is 16 residues long. Germline loops: CDR1 GTSNPN, CDR2 SVGIG (reference sequence). Losses at the gene ends were 1 base for V and 5 bases for J; bases not matched to a gene: 8. CDR3 sequence (DNA): TGTGCCTGGAGTGCCCCGGGACTAGCGGGACAAGACGAGCAGTACTTC. Protein product: CAWSAPGLAGQDEQYF.

This clone was detected a few times. The chain has TRBV20-1 and TRBJ2-7; D unclear. The length of the CDR3 is 10 residues. CDR1 is DFQATT, CDR2 SNEGSKA, per germline (reference sequence). V was trimmed by 4 bases and J by 5 bases, leaving 6 bases between them. The CDR3 nucleotides are TGCAGTGCTACCCGCGACGAGCAGTACTTC. Translation: CSATRDEQYF.